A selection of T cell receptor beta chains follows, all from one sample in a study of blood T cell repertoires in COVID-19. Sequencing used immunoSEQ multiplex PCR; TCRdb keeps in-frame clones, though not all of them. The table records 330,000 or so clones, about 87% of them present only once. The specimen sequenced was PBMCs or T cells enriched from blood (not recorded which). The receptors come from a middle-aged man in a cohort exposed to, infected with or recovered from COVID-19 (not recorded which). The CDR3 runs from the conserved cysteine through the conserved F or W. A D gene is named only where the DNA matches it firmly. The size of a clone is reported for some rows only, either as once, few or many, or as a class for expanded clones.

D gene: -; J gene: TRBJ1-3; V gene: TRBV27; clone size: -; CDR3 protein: CASMSSGNTIYF; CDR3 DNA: TGTGCCAGCATGAGTAGTGGAAACACCATATATTTT
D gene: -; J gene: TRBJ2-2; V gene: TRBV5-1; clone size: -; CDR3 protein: CASSLLETGELFF; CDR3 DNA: TGCGCCAGCAGCTTGCTTGAGACCGGGGAGCTGTTTTTT
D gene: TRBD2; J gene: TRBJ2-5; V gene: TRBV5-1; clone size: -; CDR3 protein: CASSLTPAGVAGGQETQYF; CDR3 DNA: TGCGCCAGCAGCTTGACCCCAGCGGGGGTAGCGGGAGGGCAAGAGACCCAGTACTTC
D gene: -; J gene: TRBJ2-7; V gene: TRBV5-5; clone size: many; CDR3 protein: CASSLDGYEQYF; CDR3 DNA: TGTGCCAGCAGCTTGGACGGCTACGAGCAGTACTTC
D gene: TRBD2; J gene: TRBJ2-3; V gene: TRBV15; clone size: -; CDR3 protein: CATSRTGGGTSGSSDTQYF; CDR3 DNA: TGTGCCACCAGCAGAACGGGAGGAGGGACTAGCGGGAGTTCAGATACGCAGTATTTT
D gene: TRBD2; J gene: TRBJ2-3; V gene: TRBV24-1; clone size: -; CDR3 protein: CATSRLAGSDTQYF; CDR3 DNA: TGTGCCACCAGCAGACTAGCGGGGTCCGATACGCAGTATTTT
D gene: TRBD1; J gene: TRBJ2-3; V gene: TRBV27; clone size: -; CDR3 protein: CASRPQGRSTDTQYF; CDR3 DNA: TGTGCCAGCAGGCCACAGGGGCGTAGCACAGATACGCAGTATTTT
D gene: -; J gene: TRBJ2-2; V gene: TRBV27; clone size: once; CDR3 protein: CASSLRDTGTGELFF; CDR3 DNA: TGTGCCAGCAGTTTGAGGGACACGGGCACCGGGGAGCTGTTTTTT
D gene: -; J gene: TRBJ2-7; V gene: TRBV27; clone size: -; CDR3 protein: CARTSAEDYEQYF; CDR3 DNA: TGTGCCAGGACCTCGGCGGAAGACTACGAGCAGTACTTC
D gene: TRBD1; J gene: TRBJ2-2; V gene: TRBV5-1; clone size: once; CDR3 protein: CASSGTGSTGELFF; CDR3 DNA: TGCGCCAGCAGCGGGACAGGGTCAACCGGGGAGCTGTTTTTT
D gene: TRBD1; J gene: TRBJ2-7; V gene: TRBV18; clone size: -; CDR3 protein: CASSPGTGLRYEQYF; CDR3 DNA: TGTGCCAGCTCACCCGGGACAGGGCTAAGGTACGAGCAGTACTTC
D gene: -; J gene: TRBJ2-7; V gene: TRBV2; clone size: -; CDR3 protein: CASSEIASYEQYF; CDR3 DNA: TGTGCCAGCAGTGAAATAGCCTCCTACGAGCAGTACTTC
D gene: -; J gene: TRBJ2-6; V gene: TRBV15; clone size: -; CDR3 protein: CATSRGGGRGAAGANVLTF; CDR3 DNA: TGTGCCACCAGCAGAGGTGGGGGCCGGGGGGCAGCTGGGGCCAACGTCCTGACTTTC
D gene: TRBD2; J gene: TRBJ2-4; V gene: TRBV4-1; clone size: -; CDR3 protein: CASSQVLLAGLNIQYF; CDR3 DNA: TGCGCCAGCAGCCAAGTTTTGCTAGCGGGACTAAACATTCAGTACTTC
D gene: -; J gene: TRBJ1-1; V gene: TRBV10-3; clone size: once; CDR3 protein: CATFGEPNTEAFF; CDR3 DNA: TGTGCCACCTTCGGGGAGCCGAACACTGAAGCTTTCTTT
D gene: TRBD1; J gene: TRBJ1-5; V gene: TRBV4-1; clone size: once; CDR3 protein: CASSGQALGPQHF; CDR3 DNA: TGCGCCAGCAGTGGACAGGCCTTAGGGCCCCAGCATTTT
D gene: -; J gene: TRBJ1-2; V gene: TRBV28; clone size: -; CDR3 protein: CASKGAVDSFYGYTF; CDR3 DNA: TGTGCCAGCAAAGGGGCGGTGGACAGCTTCTATGGCTACACCTTC
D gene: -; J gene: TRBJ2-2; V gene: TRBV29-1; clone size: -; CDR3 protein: CSVDGQQTGELFF; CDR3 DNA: TGCAGCGTTGACGGACAACAAACCGGGGAGCTGTTTTTT
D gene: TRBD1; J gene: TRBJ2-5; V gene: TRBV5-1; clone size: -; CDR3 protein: CASSWGQGQETQYF; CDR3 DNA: TGCGCCAGCAGCTGGGGACAGGGCCAAGAGACCCAGTACTTC
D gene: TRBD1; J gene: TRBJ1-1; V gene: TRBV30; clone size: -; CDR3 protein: CAWSVGRGLAFF; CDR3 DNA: TGTGCCTGGAGTGTCGGCAGGGGGCTGGCTTTCTTT
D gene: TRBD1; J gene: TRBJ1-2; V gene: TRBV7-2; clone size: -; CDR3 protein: CASSLVGQGDYGYTF; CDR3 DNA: TGTGCCAGCAGCTTAGTTGGACAGGGGGACTATGGCTACACCTTC
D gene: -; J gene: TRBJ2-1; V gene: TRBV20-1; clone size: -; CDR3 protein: CSASGAVPGIINEQFF; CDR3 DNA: TGCAGTGCTAGTGGGGCGGTTCCGGGGATAATTAATGAGCAGTTCTTC
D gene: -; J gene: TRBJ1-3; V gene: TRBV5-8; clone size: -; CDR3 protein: CASSLAAGPGNTIYF; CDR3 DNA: TGTGCCAGCAGCTTGGCCGCTGGGCCTGGAAACACCATATATTTT
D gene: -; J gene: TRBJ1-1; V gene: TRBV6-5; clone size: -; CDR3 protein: CASSYSYRNTEAFF; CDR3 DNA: TGTGCCAGCAGTTACTCTTACAGGAACACTGAAGCTTTCTTT
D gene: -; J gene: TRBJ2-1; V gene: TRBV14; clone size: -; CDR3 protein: CASSQVEGADNEQFF; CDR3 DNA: TGTGCCAGCAGCCAAGTCGAGGGAGCGGACAATGAGCAGTTCTTC
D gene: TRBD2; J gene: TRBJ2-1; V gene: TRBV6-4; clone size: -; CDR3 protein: CASSGTLGLDQFF; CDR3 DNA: TGTGCCAGCAGTGGGACCTTAGGACTAGACCAGTTCTTC
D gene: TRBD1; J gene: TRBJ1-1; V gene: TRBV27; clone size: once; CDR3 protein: CASSLSPTGGYTEAFF; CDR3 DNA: TGTGCCAGCAGTTTATCACCAACAGGGGGGTACACTGAAGCTTTCTTT
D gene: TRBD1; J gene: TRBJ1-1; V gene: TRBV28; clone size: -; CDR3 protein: CASSSTGEGTEAFF; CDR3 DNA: TGTGCCAGCAGTTCGACAGGGGAGGGTACTGAAGCTTTCTTT
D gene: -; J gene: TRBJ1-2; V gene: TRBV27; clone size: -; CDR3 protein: CASSLSQGSNYGYTF; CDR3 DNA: TGTGCCAGCAGTTTATCGCAGGGCTCAAACTATGGCTACACCTTC
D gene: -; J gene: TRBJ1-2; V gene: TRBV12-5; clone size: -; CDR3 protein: CASGLVPRGSHYGYTF; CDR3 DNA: TGTGCTAGTGGTTTGGTACCGCGCGGATCCCACTATGGCTACACCTTC
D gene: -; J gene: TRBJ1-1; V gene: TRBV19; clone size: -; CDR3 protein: CASTIWGGNTEAFF; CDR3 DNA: TGTGCCAGTACTATTTGGGGGGGGAACACTGAAGCTTTCTTT
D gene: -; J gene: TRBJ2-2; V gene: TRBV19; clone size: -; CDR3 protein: CASSIGQGYTGELFF; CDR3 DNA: TGTGCCAGTAGTATCGGTCAGGGGTACACCGGGGAGCTGTTTTTT
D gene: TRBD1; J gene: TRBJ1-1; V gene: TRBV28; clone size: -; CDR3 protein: CASSSPTGGSNTEAFF; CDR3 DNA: TGTGCCAGCAGTTCTCCGACAGGGGGATCGAACACTGAAGCTTTCTTT
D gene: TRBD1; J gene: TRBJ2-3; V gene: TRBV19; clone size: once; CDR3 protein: CASSWDFRHPGQRKDTQYF; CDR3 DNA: TGTGCCAGTAGTTGGGATTTTCGGCACCCGGGACAGAGAAAAGATACGCAGTATTTT
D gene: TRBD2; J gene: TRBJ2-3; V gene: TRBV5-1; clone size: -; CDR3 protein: CASSLFLAGRSTDTQYF; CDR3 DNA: TGCGCCAGCAGCTTGTTTCTAGCGGGACGTTCCACAGATACGCAGTATTTT
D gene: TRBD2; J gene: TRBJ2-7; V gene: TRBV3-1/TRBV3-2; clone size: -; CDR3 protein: CASSQGLASSYEQYF; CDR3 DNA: TGTGCCAGCAGCCAGGGACTAGCGAGCTCCTACGAGCAGTACTTC
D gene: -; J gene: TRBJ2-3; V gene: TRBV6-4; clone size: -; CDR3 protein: CASSEWPSTDTQYF; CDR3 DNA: TGTGCCAGCAGTGAATGGCCTAGCACAGATACGCAGTATTTT
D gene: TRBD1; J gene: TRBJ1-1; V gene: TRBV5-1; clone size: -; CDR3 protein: CASSSPGQAMNTEAFF; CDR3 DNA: TGCGCCAGCAGCTCCCCGGGACAGGCCATGAACACTGAAGCTTTCTTT
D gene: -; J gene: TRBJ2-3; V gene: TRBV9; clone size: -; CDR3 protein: CASTPLEGSTDTQYF; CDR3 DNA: TGTGCCAGCACCCCCCTAGAGGGTAGCACAGATACGCAGTATTTT
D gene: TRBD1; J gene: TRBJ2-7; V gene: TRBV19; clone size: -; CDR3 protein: CASSRDRYTYEQYF; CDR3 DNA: TGTGCCAGTAGTAGGGACAGGTACACCTACGAGCAGTACTTC
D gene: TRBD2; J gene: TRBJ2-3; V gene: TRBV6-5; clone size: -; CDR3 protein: CASSSEREGRTDTQYF; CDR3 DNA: TGTGCCAGCAGTTCCGAGCGGGAGGGCCGCACAGATACGCAGTATTTT
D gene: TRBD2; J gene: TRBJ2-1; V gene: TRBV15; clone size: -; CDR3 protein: CATSKLAGGYNEQFF; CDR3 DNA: TGTGCCACCAGCAAACTAGCGGGAGGATACAATGAGCAGTTCTTC
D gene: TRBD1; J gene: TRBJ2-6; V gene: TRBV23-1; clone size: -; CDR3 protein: CASTGTGDFTGANVLTF; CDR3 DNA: TGCGCCAGTACCGGGACAGGGGACTTTACCGGGGCCAACGTCCTGACTTTC
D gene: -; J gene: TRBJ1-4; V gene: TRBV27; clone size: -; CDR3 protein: CASRTQTSSNEKLFF; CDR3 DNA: TGTGCCAGCAGAACACAGACAAGTAGTAATGAAAAACTGTTTTTT
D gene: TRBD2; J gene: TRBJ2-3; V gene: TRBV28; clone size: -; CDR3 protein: CASQSGGSTDTQYF; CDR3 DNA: TGTGCCAGTCAAAGCGGGGGGAGCACAGATACGCAGTATTTT